This T cell receptor (beta chain) comes out of a study of blood T cell repertoires in COVID-19. This clone was detected once. Other DNA sequences in the sample encode the same CDR3. The CDR3 consists of 11 residues. Trimming took 2 bases from V and 6 from J, leaving 7 bases between them. From germline, CDR1 is DFQATT and CDR2 SNEGSKA (reference sequence). Assay used: immunoSEQ multiplex PCR; TCRdb lists only in-frame clones, some missing. The top ten hold about 3.7% of the sample, which has about 220,000 clones, about four fifths seen once. The gene calls are TRBV20-1 and TRBJ1-2; D is ambiguous. This clonotype was sampled from a woman aged 55-69 years who had recovered from COVID-19. The sequenced material came from PBMCs or T cells enriched from blood (not recorded which). The CDR3 DNA is TGCAGTGCTAGATACGGGGATGGCTACACCTTC. Protein product: CSARYGDGYTF.